The 25 T cell receptor beta chains reported below all come from one sample, sequenced in a study of cytomegalovirus exposure and HLA in healthy donors. PCR used 60 Vbeta primers and 13 Jbeta primers. Method: immunoSEQ multiplex PCR; TCRdb's copy keeps in-frame clones and lacks some. The sample includes over 95,000 clones, about three quarters seen only once; the top ten take under 3.5%. The sequenced sample was PBMCs. Receptors originate from a female donor in good health and CMV-seronegative.

V usage is TRBV21-1 and J usage is TRBJ1-5; TRBD1 was called by the table and not checked on the DNA. TRBV21-1 is given as a pseudogene. The CDR3 extends over 13 amino acids. The CDR3 is CASSAPSDQPQHF. As DNA, the CDR3 is TGTGCCAGCAGCGCCCCCTCAGATCAGCCCCAGCATTTT.

This clone was seen a handful of times. The rearrangement links TRBV30 to TRBJ1-2; D unresolved. Germline CDR1 GTSNPN, CDR2 SVGIG (reference sequence). CDR3 length: 13 amino acids. The V gene lost 7 bases and the J gene lost 1 base, with 13 bases spanning the gap. CDR3 nucleotide sequence: TGTGCCTCCGCACAACAGCTTAACTATGGCTACACCTTC. Translation: CASAQQLNYGYTF. Looking up the rest from reference TRBV30 and TRBJ1-2 gives the full variable domain: SQTIHQWPATLVQPVGSPLSLECTVEGTSNPNLYWYRQAAGRGLQLLFYSVGIGQISSEVPQNLSASRPQDRQFILSSKKLLLSDSGFYLCASAQQLNYGYTFGSGTRLTVV.

The chain recombines TRBV5-4 with TRBJ2-5; 10 nucleotides match TRBD1. CDR3 size: 16 residues. With V trimmed by 4 bases and J by 0 bases, 6 bases remained unmatched. The V gene's germline CDR1 is SGHNT and CDR2 YYREEE (reference sequence). CDR3 in DNA: TGTGCCAGCAGCCCCTGGACAGGGGGGGACCAAGAGACCCAGTACTTC. Translating gives CASSPWTGGDQETQYF.

The rearrangement links TRBV2 to TRBJ2-1, with a weak D call TRBD2 (5 bases). CDR1 is SNHLY and CDR2 is FYNNEI in the germline V gene. This CDR3 comprises 12 residues. The chain's CDR3 is CAVLSGDNEQFF. The CDR3 nucleotides are TGTGCAGTACTTTCCGGGGACAATGAGCAGTTCTTC.

The chain uses TRBV5-4 and TRBJ2-7, with 8 bases that match TRBD2. The CDR3 consists of 15 residues. V was clipped by 4 bases and J by 3 bases; unmatched bases: 9. Germline-derived CDR1 and CDR2 are SGHNT and YYREEE (reference sequence). Here the CDR3 DNA reads TGTGCCAGCAGCAGCGGCCGGGGGGGCTTCTACGAGCAGTACTTC. This translates into CASSSGRGGFYEQYF.

The chain joins TRBV12-5 to TRBJ2-7, with D perhaps TRBD1 (6 bases). The germline V and J ends were trimmed by 6 bases and 4 bases, with 13 bases remaining between them. This CDR3 contains 13 residues. CDR1 and CDR2 from the germline V gene are LGHNT and FRNRAP. CDR3: CASGPLQGYEQYF. DNA of the CDR3: TGTGCTAGTGGCCCCCTTCAGGGGTACGAGCAGTACTTC.

This rearrangement joins TRBV7-9 to TRBJ1-4; D is possibly TRBD1 (5 bases). V was shortened by 3 bases and J by 5 bases, with 13 bases between the two germline ends. CDR1 SEHNR and CDR2 FQNEAQ come from the germline V gene (reference sequence). CDR3 length equals 15 residues. The CDR3 region has the DNA TGTGCCAGCAGCTTCGGTGCAGGGTTAAATGAAAAACTGTTTTTT. The encoded protein is CASSFGAGLNEKLFF.

The gene calls are TRBV9 and TRBJ1-4; D remains unclear. Germline CDR1 SGDLS, CDR2 YYNGEE. Trimming removed 2 bases at V and 10 bases at J, with 15 bases between. The CDR3 is 14 amino acids. The CDR3 here is CASSVGLESGKLFF. The CDR3 region has the DNA TGTGCCAGCAGCGTTGGACTAGAGTCGGGAAAACTGTTTTTT.

In this sample, this clone turned up a few times. The chain has TRBV5-1 and TRBJ1-1; TRBD1 agrees at 8 bases. Germline trimming cut 3 bases from V and 5 bases from J; bases unmatched to any gene: 3. In germline, CDR1 is SGHRS, CDR2 YFSETQ. The CDR3 contains 13 residues. The CDR3 spells CASSSQGVTEAFF. Here the CDR3 DNA reads TGCGCCAGCAGCTCACAGGGGGTTACTGAAGCTTTCTTT.

This clone was seen more than once but under ten times. V usage is TRBV5-1 and J usage is TRBJ1-3; TRBD1 is a possible D gene (5 bases). The CDR3 is 13 amino acids. The germline V and J ends were trimmed by 4 bases and 4 bases, with 9 bases remaining between them. Germline V gene lookup returns CDR1 SGHRS and CDR2 YFSETQ. The DNA for the CDR3 is TGCGCCAGCAGCCCACAGGAAGGAAACACCATATATTTT. Protein: CASSPQEGNTIYF.

This clone turned up a few times. This chain connects TRBV4-3 to TRBJ1-1; TRBD1 matches at 9 bases. Germline V gene lookup returns CDR1 LGHNA and CDR2 YSLEER. The CDR3 has 15 residues. V gave up 5 bases and J gave up 1 base; unmatched junction bases: 5. The CDR3 loop reads CASSEGTGTNTEAFF. The CDR3 DNA sequence: TGCGCCAGCAGCGAGGGGACAGGGACGAACACTGAAGCTTTCTTT.

This clone was observed once. The rearrangement joins TRBV18 to TRBJ1-3, with D hard to call. From germline, CDR1 is KGHSH and CDR2 LQKENI. This CDR3 has 16 amino acids. Between the trimmed V and J ends, which lost 2 bases and 0 bases, there was a span of 11 bases. In DNA form, the CDR3 reads TGTGCCAGCTCACCAAATGAAGGGAGCTCTGGAAACACCATATATTTT. Amino acid sequence: CASSPNEGSSGNTIYF.

This clone was found a few times. The junction differs from germline at one of its ends, possibly a read error. The chain recombines TRBV5-4 with TRBJ2-5, with a weak D call TRBD1 (6 bases). The CDR3 is 14 amino acids. In germline, CDR1 is SGHNT, CDR2 YYREEE (reference sequence). The DNA for the CDR3 is TGTGCCAGCAGCTTGGTTGGGGGCCAAGGGACCCAGTACTTC. Translated, it gives CASSLVGGQGTQYF.

The rearrangement links TRBV5-4 to TRBJ2-1; 8 bases are shared with TRBD2. The J segment lost 5 bases and the V segment lost 7 bases, leaving 8 bases of the junction unmatched. Per the germline V gene, CDR1 is SGHNT and CDR2 is YYREEE (reference sequence). CDR3 length equals 14 residues. This chain's CDR3 is CASAVAGGNNEQFF. In nucleotides, the CDR3 is TGTGCCAGCGCGGTGGCGGGGGGTAACAATGAGCAGTTCTTC.

The chain combines TRBV5-6 with TRBJ2-1, with 10 positions matching TRBD2. The CDR3 loop spans 18 amino acids. With V trimmed by 4 bases and J by 6 bases, 16 bases remained unmatched. Germline values: CDR1 SGHDT, CDR2 YYEEEE. Here the CDR3 DNA reads TGTGCCAGCAGCCCTATCGAAAACAGCGGGGGGGCCGGCAATGAGCAGTTCTTC. It specifies CASSPIENSGGAGNEQFF.

The J gene is TRBJ1-2, the V gene TRBV9; 10 nucleotides agree with TRBD1. The CDR3 runs to 16 residues. Trimming removed 5 bases from V and 7 bases from J; junction bases left unmatched: 14. The germline V gene encodes CDR1 SGDLS and CDR2 YYNGEE. The CDR3 nucleotides read TGTGCCAGCAGTTCTACCTCCGGGACAGGGGATACTGGCTACACCTTC. Translating gives CASSSTSGTGDTGYTF.

The rearrangement uses TRBV30 and TRBJ2-5, with D possibly being TRBD1 (6 bases). The DNA end lines up better with TRBJ2-7; the J call may be wrong. The CDR3 has 13 amino acids. Germline values: CDR1 GTSNPN, CDR2 SVGIG (reference sequence). The CDR3 spells CAWSARTGLEQYF. The CDR3, as DNA: TGTGCCTGGAGTGCCAGAACAGGGCTCGAGCAGTACTTC.

This chain links TRBV6-4 with TRBJ2-4, with D perhaps TRBD2 (5 bases). The assigned J gene may be wrong: the sequence end matches TRBJ2-1 better. CDR3 size: 13 residues. CDR1 is MRHNA, CDR2 SNTAGT, per germline. Written as DNA, the CDR3 is TGTGCCGGCGAAAACCTAGCCAAAAACATTCAGTTCTTC. Translating it yields CAGENLAKNIQFF.

The chain recombines TRBV10-3 with TRBJ2-3; D call uncertain. Germline lookup yields CDR1 ENHRY and CDR2 SYGVKD. V gave up 11 bases and J gave up 4 bases, with 13 bases separating them. The CDR3 sequence is 12 residues long. The CDR3 DNA is TGTGCCTCGAGCCCGAACCCAGATACGCAGTATTTT. Translation gives CASSPNPDTQYF.

In this sample, this clone turned up once. V usage is TRBV9 and J usage is TRBJ1-2; D gene unclear. Germline lookup yields CDR1 SGDLS and CDR2 YYNGEE. This CDR3 spans 15 amino acids. The germline V and J ends were trimmed by 0 bases and 1 base, with 10 bases remaining between them. In DNA form, the CDR3 reads TGTGCCAGCAGCGTAGAAGACCGACTTAACTATGGCTACACCTTC. Translation gives CASSVEDRLNYGYTF.

The rearrangement joins TRBV5-4 to TRBJ1-1, with 8 bases lining up with TRBD1. CDR3 length: 15 amino acids. In germline, CDR1 is SGHNT, CDR2 YYREEE (reference sequence). J gave up 1 base and V 4 bases, and 6 bases lay outside the gene matches. DNA of the CDR3: TGTGCCAGCAGCACCGACAGGGGCGGGAACACTGAAGCTTTCTTT. Protein sequence: CASSTDRGGNTEAFF.

The sample holds a few counts of this clone. The chain recombines TRBV6-1 with TRBJ1-2; D ambiguous. V gave up 3 bases and J gave up 8 bases, with 13 bases separating them. This CDR3 comprises 13 residues. Per germline, CDR1 MNHNS and CDR2 SASEGT. The CDR3 nucleotides are TGTGCCAGCAGTGATACGGGATTCGGGGGCTACACCTTC. Amino acid sequence: CASSDTGFGGYTF.

V is TRBV30 and J is TRBJ2-7, with a tentative D call TRBD1 (5 bases). This CDR3 region has 13 residues. Germline V CDR1 and CDR2: GTSNPN, SVGIG (reference sequence). V was shortened by 1 base and J by 2 bases, with 9 bases between the two germline ends. The CDR3 DNA is TGTGCCTGGAGTGCCGGCAGGGCCTACGAGCAGTACTTC. It translates to CAWSAGRAYEQYF.

The chain employs TRBV7-2 and TRBJ2-7; D might be TRBD1 (5 bases). The CDR3 loop spans 13 amino acids. Germline V CDR1 and CDR2: SGHTA, FQGNSA. V lost 1 base, J lost 2 bases, and 6 bases lay in between. The CDR3, as DNA: TGTGCCAGCAGCTTAGAAGGGGCCTACGAGCAGTACTTC. Protein sequence: CASSLEGAYEQYF.

J is TRBJ2-5 and V is TRBV30; 7 bases are a match to TRBD1. The V and J ends lost 1 base and 5 bases, in that order; junction bases with no gene match: 10. The CDR3 is 15 amino acids. Germline V gives CDR1 GTSNPN, CDR2 SVGIG (reference sequence). CDR3 amino acids: CAWSDPTGTAETQYF. Written as DNA, the CDR3 is TGTGCCTGGAGTGACCCGACAGGGACGGCCGAGACCCAGTACTTC.